Below, 3 T cell receptor beta chains from the same sample are listed, as sequenced in a study of blood T cell repertoires in COVID-19. Assay used: immunoSEQ multiplex PCR; TCRdb lists only in-frame clones, some missing. The top ten hold roughly 14% of the sample, which has about 220,000 clones, around 88% seen once. The sequenced sample consisted of PBMCs or T cells enriched from blood (not recorded which). The receptors here all came from a woman between 50 and 59 years old with acute COVID-19.

This chain joins TRBV27 and TRBJ2-2; 15 bases match TRBD2. The CDR3 totals 20 residues. J gave up 2 bases and V 5 bases, and 12 bases lay outside the gene matches. Germline V CDR1 and CDR2: MNHEY, SMNVEV (reference sequence). The CDR3 coding sequence is TGTGCCAGCAGTGCCATCCCGGGACTAGCGGGAGGTCCTAACACCGGGGAGCTGTTTTTT. This encodes CASSAIPGLAGGPNTGELFF.

V gene TRBV29-1 combines with J gene TRBJ1-3, with unresolved D. Trimming removed 6 bases at V and 0 bases at J, with 9 bases between. Germline CDR1 SQVTM, CDR2 ANQGSEA. The CDR3 consists of 13 residues. The CDR3 DNA sequence: TGCAGCGTCCTAGACTACTCTGGAAACACCATATATTTT. Translated, it gives CSVLDYSGNTIYF.

The genes are TRBV27 and TRBJ2-7, with 12 bases aligning to TRBD2. The germline V gene has CDR1 MNHEY and CDR2 SMNVEV (reference sequence). V lost 5 bases and J lost 6; bases outside the gene matches: 8. This CDR3 is 15 amino acids long. CDR3 in amino acids: CASSGGTSGRLEQYF. The CDR3 bases are TGTGCCAGCAGTGGCGGCACTAGCGGGAGGCTCGAGCAGTACTTC.